A selection of T cell receptor beta chains follows, all from one sample in a study of blood T cell repertoires in COVID-19. Generated by immunoSEQ multiplex PCR, the TCRdb table keeps only in-frame clones and is missing some. The data hold roughly 200,000 clones, with 70% to 90% observed a single time. Sequencing was performed on PBMCs or T cells enriched from blood (not recorded which). These receptors were obtained from a middle-aged woman in a cohort exposed to, infected with or recovered from COVID-19 (not recorded which). Both conserved end residues are part of each CDR3. Fields, in order: D gene, J gene, clone size, V gene, CDR3 protein, CDR3 DNA. D genes are given only for firm matches. Clone size is not always given. Where it is, it says once, few, many or a class for expanded clones.

>TRBD2|TRBJ2-1|NA|TRBV5-1
CASSSLAGVADSTSYNEQFF
TGCGCCAGCAGCTCTTTAGCGGGGGTAGCCGACTCGACCTCCTACAATGAGCAGTTCTTC
>NA|TRBJ1-2|NA|TRBV7-9
CASSPSSLGRVNYGYTF
TGTGCCAGCAGCCCCTCGTCTCTAGGGAGGGTCAACTATGGCTACACCTTC
>TRBD1|TRBJ2-7|NA|TRBV19
CASSIGTASYEQYF
TGTGCCAGTAGTATCGGGACAGCCTCCTACGAGCAGTACTTC
>NA|TRBJ2-5|NA|TRBV21-1
CASSKNVLQETQYF
TGTGCCAGCAGCAAAAATGTCCTCCAAGAGACCCAGTACTTC
>NA|TRBJ2-6|NA|TRBV30
CAYTGSDGANVLTF
TGTGCCTACACAGGTTCAGATGGGGCCAACGTCCTGACTTTC
>NA|TRBJ1-5|NA|TRBV6-5
CASVRLQGNQPQHF
TGTGCCAGCGTACGGCTTCAGGGGAATCAGCCCCAGCATTTT
>TRBD2|TRBJ2-7|NA|TRBV4-1
CASSQWASGAYEQYF
TGCGCCAGCAGCCAATGGGCTAGCGGGGCCTACGAGCAGTACTTC
>TRBD1|TRBJ1-4|NA|TRBV5-1
CASSLLTGTNEKLFF
TGCGCCAGCAGCTTGTTGACAGGGACTAATGAAAAACTGTTTTTT
>NA|TRBJ1-1|NA|TRBV19
CASSFTGPGTEAFF
TGTGCCAGTAGTTTCACAGGGCCGGGCACTGAAGCTTTCTTT
>TRBD2|TRBJ2-3|NA|TRBV9
CASGSGSYDTQYF
TGTGCCAGCGGTAGCGGGAGTTATGATACGCAGTATTTT
>TRBD2|TRBJ2-3|few|TRBV18
CASSQTSGRSDTQYF
TGTGCCAGCTCACAGACTAGCGGGAGGTCAGATACGCAGTATTTT
>TRBD2|TRBJ2-1|NA|TRBV2
CASKRGRNNEQFF
TGTGCCAGCAAGCGGGGGAGAAACAATGAGCAGTTCTTC
>NA|TRBJ2-1|NA|TRBV27
CASSSSGGFLAGVWYEQFF
NA
>NA|TRBJ2-7|NA|TRBV5-5
CASSFHSGSYEQYF
TGTGCCAGCAGCTTTCACTCAGGCTCCTACGAGCAGTACTTC
>NA|TRBJ1-1|NA|TRBV4-1
CASSQDTRLRTEAFF
TGCGCCAGCAGCCAAGATACCCGGTTGCGCACTGAAGCTTTCTTT
>NA|TRBJ1-2|NA|TRBV19
CASSLYYGYTF
TGTGCCAGTAGTTTGTATTATGGCTACACCTTC
>NA|TRBJ2-2|NA|TRBV13
CASSLGPGSPTNTGELFF
TGTGCCAGCAGCTTAGGCCCAGGCAGTCCAACTAACACCGGGGAGCTGTTTTTT
>NA|TRBJ1-5|NA|TRBV2
CASRNGGSNQPQHF
TGTGCCAGCAGGAACGGGGGTAGCAATCAGCCCCAGCATTTT
>TRBD1|TRBJ1-1|NA|TRBV27
CASSSLFGQGAGNTEAFF
TGTGCCAGCAGTTCCCTCTTTGGGCAGGGGGCCGGGAACACTGAAGCTTTCTTT
>TRBD2|TRBJ2-1|NA|TRBV18
CASSPRGGGSSYNEQFF
TGTGCCAGCTCACCGCGGGGCGGGGGGAGTTCCTACAATGAGCAGTTCTTC
>NA|TRBJ2-1|NA|TRBV11-2
CASSSDSPEQFF
TGTGCCAGCAGCTCCGACTCTCCTGAGCAGTTCTTC
>NA|TRBJ1-5|NA|TRBV6-5
CASSRAGPQPQHF
TGTGCCAGCAGCCGCGCCGGTCCTCAGCCCCAGCATTTT
>NA|TRBJ2-7|NA|TRBV5-4
CASSQHPGTYYEQYF
TGTGCCAGCAGCCAGCACCCGGGAACATACTACGAGCAGTACTTC
>NA|TRBJ1-5|NA|TRBV28
CASSLWGAGNQPQHF
TGTGCCAGCAGTTTATGGGGGGCAGGGAATCAGCCCCAGCATTTT
>TRBD2|TRBJ2-5|NA|TRBV7-8
CASSLTSGAQETQYF
TGTGCCAGCAGCTTAACTAGCGGGGCACAAGAGACCCAGTACTTC
>TRBD1|TRBJ2-1|NA|TRBV7-9
CASSSTGAQPGLFF
TGTGCCAGCAGCTCGACAGGGGCCCAACCAGGCTTGTTCTTC
>NA|TRBJ2-5|NA|TRBV10-2
CASSEGPGQETQYF
TGCGCCAGCAGTGAAGGTCCGGGACAAGAGACCCAGTACTTC
>TRBD1|TRBJ1-2|NA|TRBV5-1
CASRPLDRGRHYGYTF
TGCGCCAGCAGGCCCTTGGACAGGGGTAGGCACTATGGCTACACCTTC
>NA|TRBJ1-3|NA|TRBV6-5
CASSYDRRAGGNTIYF
TGTGCCAGCAGTTACGACAGGCGGGCTGGAGGAAACACCATATATTTT
>NA|TRBJ1-5|NA|TRBV5-5
CASSLLESNQPQHF
TGTGCCAGCAGCTTGTTAGAGAGCAATCAGCCCCAGCATTTT
>NA|TRBJ1-4|NA|TRBV19
CASRTVDSYNEKLFF
TGTGCCAGCAGAACCGTGGACAGTTATAATGAAAAACTGTTTTTT
>NA|TRBJ1-2|NA|TRBV11-2
CASSLEYGQFYGYTF
TGTGCCAGCAGCTTAGAGTATGGACAGTTCTATGGCTACACCTTC
>NA|TRBJ2-7|NA|TRBV3-1/TRBV3-2
CASSQGTRDSYEQYF
TGTGCCAGCAGCCAAGGTACTAGAGACTCCTACGAGCAGTACTTC
>TRBD1|TRBJ1-5|NA|TRBV18
CAGDRGQPQHF
TGTGCGGGGGACAGAGGCCAGCCCCAGCATTTT
>TRBD1|TRBJ1-2|few|TRBV9
CASSVVGGGNYGYTF
TGTGCCAGCAGCGTAGTAGGAGGGGGCAACTATGGCTACACCTTC
>NA|TRBJ2-5|once|TRBV10-1
CASSESGGGQETKYF
TGCGCCAGCAGTGAGTCGGGAGGCGGACAAGAGACCAAGTACTTC
>NA|TRBJ2-1|NA|TRBV3-1/TRBV3-2
CASSKQVYSIYNEQFF
TGTGCCAGCAGTAAACAGGTATACTCTATATACAATGAGCAGTTCTTC
>NA|TRBJ2-1|NA|TRBV4-1
CASSQDVRTTMRNNEQFF
TGCGCCAGCAGCCAGGACGTTAGGACTACCATGCGGAACAATGAGCAGTTCTTC
>NA|TRBJ1-4|NA|TRBV5-3
CARSLHRRANEKLFF
TGTGCCAGAAGCTTGCACCGGCGGGCTAATGAAAAACTGTTTTTT
>NA|TRBJ1-5|NA|TRBV4-2
CASSPSRNQPQHF
TGTGCCAGCAGCCCTAGTCGCAATCAGCCCCAGCATTTT
>TRBD2|TRBJ2-7|NA|TRBV15
CATSRDLGLAGGEQYF
TGTGCCACCAGCAGAGACTTGGGACTAGCGGGAGGGGAGCAGTACTTC
>TRBD2|TRBJ2-1|NA|TRBV24-1
CATSSRGGEQFF
TGTGCCACCAGTTCACGGGGGGGTGAGCAGTTCTTC
>TRBD1|TRBJ1-2|NA|TRBV4-2
CASSYQQGDLSNYGYTF
TGTGCCAGCAGCTACCAACAGGGGGACCTTTCTAACTATGGCTACACCTTC
>NA|TRBJ1-2|NA|TRBV4-1
CASSQDRSRGLWGYTF
TGCGCCAGCAGCCAAGACAGATCTAGGGGCCTGTGGGGCTACACCTTC
>NA|TRBJ1-6|NA|TRBV28
CASSDSGRGSPLHF
TGTGCCAGCAGTGACTCAGGGAGGGGTTCACCCCTCCACTTT
>TRBD1|TRBJ1-2|NA|TRBV5-1
CASSLARTGSYGYTF
TGCGCCAGCAGCTTGGCTAGGACAGGGTCGTACGGCTACACCTTC
>NA|TRBJ1-2|NA|TRBV15
CATSRDRDYGYTF
TGTGCCACCAGCAGAGATCGTGACTATGGCTACACCTTC
>NA|TRBJ2-7|few|TRBV11-2
CASSLEYGQAYEQYF
TGTGCCAGCAGCTTAGAATATGGCCAAGCCTACGAGCAGTACTTC
>TRBD1|TRBJ1-1|once|TRBV5-1
CASSRKPPGGGVTEAFF
TGCGCCAGCAGCCGAAAGCCACCCGGAGGGGGCGTCACTGAAGCTTTCTTT
>NA|TRBJ1-6|few|TRBV14
CASSHLLNTGTDSPLHF
TGTGCCAGCAGCCACCTCTTAAATACAGGGACGGATTCACCCCTCCACTTT